Below are 8 T cell receptor beta chains sequenced from a single sample in a study of cytomegalovirus exposure and HLA in healthy donors. PCR involved 60 Vbeta and 13 Jbeta primers. TCRdb's copy holds only in-frame clones and misses some; the assay was immunoSEQ multiplex PCR. The sample has 200,000 or so clones; about 82% are singletons. Sequenced input: PBMCs. The receptors shown here come from a young man in good health and CMV-seronegative.

This clone has a handful of counts. The junction and the germline gene differ at one end; a read error may be behind it. The genes are TRBV7-9 and TRBJ1-2; the match to TRBD1 covers 7 bases. The CDR3 covers 13 residues. CDR1 and CDR2 from the germline V gene are SEHNR and FQNEAQ (reference sequence). The chain's CDR3 is CSSSPGTDYGYTF. In DNA form, the CDR3 reads TGTTCCAGCAGCCCCGGGACAGACTATGGCTACACCTTC.

This chain links TRBV2 with TRBJ2-3; 7 bases match TRBD2. The CDR3 runs 15 residues. Germline assignment: CDR1 SNHLY and CDR2 FYNNEI. The ends lost 2 bases at V and 2 bases at J; junction bases unmatched: 4. CDR3 residues: CASSEKGGVTDTQYF. The CDR3 DNA follows: TGTGCCAGCAGTGAAAAGGGAGGGGTCACAGATACGCAGTATTTT.

The CDR3 DNA reads TGTGCCACCAGCGGGTCACAGGGATCGGGTCAGCCCCAGCATTTT. Protein product: CATSGSQGSGQPQHF. The chain employs TRBV15 and TRBJ1-5, with a possible D match to TRBD1 (6 bases). The germline gives CDR1 LNHNV, CDR2 YYDKDF (reference sequence). Trimming removed 5 bases at V and 6 bases at J, with 17 bases between. This CDR3 spans 15 amino acids.

V usage is TRBV10-2 and J usage is TRBJ1-1, with D possibly being TRBD1 (6 bases). The CDR3 is 13 residues long. V was pared by 7 bases and J by 2 bases, with 11 bases between. Germline V CDR1 and CDR2: WSHSY, SAAADI. CDR3 DNA: TGCGCCAGCATGGGACAATTAAACACTGAAGCTTTCTTT. Translated, it gives CASMGQLNTEAFF.

This chain links TRBV7-6 with TRBJ1-1; no definite D call. The ends were cut back, 5 bases at V and 1 base at J, with 14 bases in the middle. This CDR3 comprises 15 residues. CDR1 and CDR2 from the germline V gene are SGHVS and FNYEAQ. CDR3 nucleotide sequence: TGTGCCAGCAGCCCTTTGTTGGAGCCGAACACTGAAGCTTTCTTT. Translated: CASSPLLEPNTEAFF.

The rearrangement links TRBV4-2 to TRBJ2-1; TRBD2 agrees at 8 bases. J was trimmed by 5 bases and V by 0 bases; bases with no gene match: 9. From germline, CDR1 is LGHNA and CDR2 YNFKEQ. There are 17 residues in the CDR3. As DNA, the CDR3 is TGTGCCAGCAGCCAAGATCTTATCGGGGGGGCCGACAATGAGCAGTTCTTC. As protein: CASSQDLIGGADNEQFF.

The chain has TRBV7-9 and TRBJ1-5; TRBD1 is a possible D gene (5 bases). The CDR3 loop spans 14 amino acids. Trimming removed 5 bases from V and 0 bases from J, with 8 bases in between. Germline assignment: CDR1 SEHNR and CDR2 FQNEAQ (reference sequence). CDR3 DNA: TGTGCCAGCAGCCAGGGTGGTAGCAATCAGCCCCAGCATTTT. Translation: CASSQGGSNQPQHF.

The chain links TRBV27 to TRBJ2-4, with 7 bases fitting TRBD1. CDR1 is MNHEY and CDR2 is SMNVEV in the germline V gene (reference sequence). The ends lost 4 bases at V and 2 bases at J; junction bases unmatched: 14. The CDR3 sequence is 18 residues long. CDR3 sequence: CASSSISARGLTKNIQYF. The CDR3 bases are TGTGCCAGCAGTTCCATTTCCGCCAGGGGGTTAACCAAAAACATTCAGTACTTC.